The T cell receptor (beta chain) described here comes from a study of blood T cell repertoires in COVID-19. Study-level background: The analysed material was cDNA or gDNA that came from T cells, B-cell-depleted T cells, or PBMCs.

The CDR3 has 15 amino acids. Germline CDR1 MDHEN, CDR2 SYDVKM. V was trimmed by 7 bases and J by 8 bases, leaving 18 bases between them. Clones were read by immunoSEQ multiplex PCR, and TCRdb kept only the in-frame ones, dropping some. The table records around 200,000 clones, 90% of them present only once. Sequenced sample: peripheral blood. The clonotype originates from a man aged 50 to 60 with acute or convalescent COVID-19. The chain recombines TRBV28 with TRBJ1-6, with unresolved D. The CDR3 bases are TGTGCCAGCAAGGGCAGCGGAACGAAACATTCACCCCTCCACTTT. Protein product: CASKGSGTKHSPLHF.